A selection of T cell receptor beta chains follows, all from one sample in a study of blood T cell repertoires in COVID-19. TCRdb's table, derived via immunoSEQ multiplex PCR, lists solely in-frame clones and lacks some. The sample records 450,000 to 500,000 clones, about nine tenths being singletons. Sequenced input: PBMCs or T cells enriched from blood (not recorded which). These receptors all come from a woman aged 60-70 years who had recovered from COVID-19. The CDR3 runs from the conserved cysteine through the conserved F or W. The D gene is left open where the match is weak. Clone size is stated in some rows and not others, as once, few, many or a class when expanded.

TRBD1 | TRBJ1-1 | TRBV3-1/TRBV3-2 | NA | CASARQGAGNTEAFF | TGTGCCAGCGCTAGACAGGGGGCAGGGAACACTGAAGCTTTCTTT
NA | TRBJ1-1 | TRBV5-1 | NA | CASSLGSGMNTEAFF | TGCGCCAGCAGCTTGGGGAGCGGGATGAACACTGAAGCTTTCTTT
TRBD1 | TRBJ1-2 | TRBV3-1/TRBV3-2 | NA | CASSQTGVGYTF | TGTGCCAGCAGCCAAACAGGGGTTGGCTACACCTTC
TRBD1 | TRBJ2-3 | TRBV2 | NA | CASVFDRGTDTQYF | TGTGCCAGCGTCTTCGACAGGGGTACAGATACGCAGTATTTT
TRBD1 | TRBJ2-7 | TRBV10-2 | NA | CASRPGTGLTYEQYF | TGCGCCAGCAGACCCGGGACAGGGCTAACCTACGAGCAGTACTTC
NA | TRBJ1-2 | TRBV3-1/TRBV3-2 | NA | CASSHRGGGYTF | TGTGCCAGCAGCCATCGAGGGGGTGGCTACACCTTC
NA | TRBJ1-6 | TRBV5-5 | NA | CASSLVSTTINSPLHF | TGTGCCAGCAGCTTGGTATCGACAACGATTAATTCACCCCTCCACTTT
NA | TRBJ2-3 | TRBV19 | NA | CASSIAGNADTQYF | TGTGCCAGTAGTATCGCGGGGAACGCAGATACGCAGTATTTT
TRBD2 | TRBJ2-2 | TRBV24-1 | NA | CATSDSISGGTGELFF | TGTGCCACCAGTGATTCTATTAGCGGGGGGACCGGGGAGCTGTTTTTT
TRBD1 | TRBJ2-1 | TRBV14 | NA | CASSHRQLGQGHEQFF | TGTGCCAGCAGCCACCGCCAATTGGGACAGGGGCATGAGCAGTTCTTC
TRBD1 | TRBJ1-5 | TRBV18 | NA | CASSGQGGNQPQHF | TGTGCCAGCTCGGGACAGGGTGGCAATCAGCCCCAGCATTTT
NA | TRBJ2-2 | TRBV9 | NA | CASSVGSGGANTGELFF | TGTGCCAGCAGCGTAGGGTCTGGCGGCGCGAACACCGGGGAGCTGTTTTTT
NA | TRBJ1-2 | TRBV9 | once | CASSYQDSLPYGYTF | TGTGCCAGCAGCTACCAGGACAGTCTACCCTATGGCTACACCTTC
NA | TRBJ1-1 | TRBV2 | NA | CASSEYGKNTEAFF | TGTGCCAGCAGTGAATACGGGAAGAACACTGAAGCTTTCTTT
NA | TRBJ2-7 | TRBV11-3 | NA | CASSRPPVYEQYF | TGTGCCAGCAGCCGTCCCCCTGTTTACGAGCAGTACTTC
NA | TRBJ1-1 | TRBV2 | NA | CASSESGSGNTEAFF | TGTGCCAGCAGTGAATCAGGGTCCGGGAACACTGAAGCTTTCTTT
TRBD2 | TRBJ2-3 | TRBV3-1/TRBV3-2 | NA | CASSQATSFIADTQYF | TGTGCCAGCAGCCAAGCGACTAGCTTTATTGCGGATACGCAGTATTTT
NA | TRBJ1-6 | TRBV19 | NA | CASSISTFGNSPLHF | TGTGCCAGTAGTATATCTACTTTTGGTAATTCACCCCTCCACTTT
TRBD2 | TRBJ2-5 | TRBV4-2 | NA | CASSPSASGKETQYF | TGTGCCAGCAGCCCTTCGGCTAGCGGGAAAGAGACCCAGTACTTC
NA | TRBJ1-2 | TRBV9 | NA | CASSVGKNYGYTF | TGTGCCAGCAGCGTCGGGAAAAACTATGGCTACACCTTC
TRBD2 | TRBJ2-3 | TRBV6-1 | once | CASSEEGLAVTDTQYF | TGTGCCAGCAGTGAGGAGGGACTAGCGGTAACAGATACGCAGTATTTT
TRBD1 | TRBJ1-5 | TRBV12-5 | NA | CASGLGQGGQPQHF | TGTGCTAGTGGTTTGGGACAGGGCGGTCAGCCCCAGCATTTT
NA | TRBJ2-3 | TRBV3-1/TRBV3-2 | NA | CASSQAGGTDTQYF | TGTGCCAGCAGCCAAGCCGGCGGAACAGATACGCAGTATTTT
TRBD1 | TRBJ2-1 | TRBV19 | NA | CASRTGGRGNEQFF | TGTGCCAGTAGGACAGGGGGCAGGGGCAATGAGCAGTTCTTC
NA | TRBJ1-2 | TRBV5-6 | NA | CASSLVADRSNYGYTF | TGTGCCAGCAGCTTGGTTGCGGACAGATCTAACTATGGCTACACCTTC
TRBD1 | TRBJ1-2 | TRBV19 | NA | CASRRGQGDYGYTF | TGTGCCAGTAGGAGGGGACAGGGGGACTATGGCTACACCTTC
NA | TRBJ2-3 | TRBV5-1 | many | CASSSGGSSQDTQYF | TGCGCCAGCAGCTCCGGAGGTAGCAGTCAAGATACGCAGTATTTT
NA | TRBJ1-3 | TRBV5-6 | NA | CASSLLDRPGNTIYF | TGTGCCAGCAGCCTGCTAGACAGACCTGGAAACACCATATATTTT
TRBD1 | TRBJ2-1 | TRBV7-9 | NA | CASSPTGEDEQFF | TGTGCCAGCAGCCCGACAGGGGAGGATGAGCAGTTCTTC
TRBD2 | TRBJ2-2 | TRBV2 | once | CASSPGTSVTGELFF | TGTGCCAGCAGTCCCGGGACTAGCGTCACCGGGGAGCTGTTTTTT
NA | TRBJ2-7 | TRBV29-1 | NA | CSVVEGDYEQYF | TGCAGCGTTGTCGAGGGGGACTACGAGCAGTACTTC
TRBD1 | TRBJ2-1 | TRBV24-1 | NA | CAASGTDYNEQFF | TGTGCCGCCTCCGGGACAGACTACAATGAGCAGTTCTTC
NA | TRBJ1-2 | TRBV7-9 | once | CASSLVGDGYTF | TGTGCCAGCAGCTTAGTAGGGGATGGCTACACCTTC
NA | TRBJ1-1 | TRBV7-8 | NA | CASSWVEGTEAFF | TGTGCCAGCAGCTGGGTCGAGGGAACTGAAGCTTTCTTT
NA | TRBJ2-1 | TRBV5-1 | NA | CASGLRQANNEQFF | TGCGCCAGCGGCTTGCGGCAGGCCAACAATGAGCAGTTCTTC
NA | TRBJ1-4 | TRBV2 | NA | CASSGTVFRDEKLFF | TGTGCCAGCAGTGGGACAGTATTTAGGGACGAAAAACTGTTTTTT
NA | TRBJ2-3 | TRBV27 | NA | CASQSTDTQYF | TGTGCCAGTCAAAGCACAGATACGCAGTATTTT
NA | TRBJ2-3 | TRBV5-1 | NA | CASSARKYTQRFGTQYF | TGCGCCAGCAGCGCGAGAAAATACACCCAGAGGTTTGGAACGCAGTATTTT
NA | TRBJ2-3 | TRBV2 | NA | CASSPTKDTQYF | TGTGCCAGCAGTCCTACGAAGGATACGCAGTATTTT
TRBD1 | TRBJ1-6 | TRBV5-6 | once | CASSRDRGNSPLHF | TGTGCCAGCAGCCGCGACAGGGGGAATTCACCCCTCCACTTT
TRBD1 | TRBJ1-2 | TRBV7-2 | once | CASSKQGLDYGYTF | TGTGCCAGCAGCAAACAGGGGTTGGACTATGGCTACACCTTC
NA | TRBJ1-6 | TRBV7-8 | NA | CASSLGGFYNSPLHF | TGTGCCAGCAGCTTAGGTGGCTTCTATAATTCACCCCTCCACTTT
NA | TRBJ1-2 | TRBV30 | NA | CAWSGLGRNYGYTF | TGTGCCTGGAGTGGGTTGGGGAGGAACTATGGCTACACCTTC
TRBD1 | TRBJ1-6 | TRBV3-1/TRBV3-2 | NA | CASSQTGGASNSPLHF | TGTGCCAGCAGCCAAACAGGGGGCGCGAGCAATTCACCCCTCCACTTT
NA | TRBJ2-7 | TRBV4-2 | many | CASSQDKGGEQYF | TGTGCCAGCAGCCAAGATAAAGGGGGAGAGCAGTACTTC
NA | TRBJ1-2 | TRBV4-1 | NA | CASSQDRVDNYGYTF | TGCGCCAGCAGCCAAGATCGGGTAGATAACTATGGCTACACCTTC
NA | TRBJ1-2 | TRBV2 | NA | CASKNGDLNYGYTF | TGTGCCAGCAAGAACGGAGACTTAAACTATGGCTACACCTTC
NA | TRBJ1-1 | TRBV6-2/TRBV6-3 | NA | CASSSEAGEGTEAFF | TGTGCCAGCAGTTCGGAGGCGGGCGAAGGAACTGAAGCTTTCTTT
TRBD1 | TRBJ1-1 | TRBV5-1 | NA | CASSVKAGGQTEAFF | TGCGCCAGCAGCGTAAAGGCAGGGGGACAGACTGAAGCTTTCTTT
NA | TRBJ2-7 | TRBV19 | NA | CASSIVAGYEQYF | TGTGCCAGTAGTATAGTAGCAGGGTACGAGCAGTACTTC
NA | TRBJ1-1 | TRBV27 | NA | CASSSRRSRAEAFF | TGTGCCAGCAGTTCCCGACGATCCAGGGCTGAAGCTTTCTTT
TRBD2 | TRBJ2-3 | TRBV18 | NA | CASSPPGLAGGFDTQYF | TGTGCCAGCTCACCCCCAGGACTAGCGGGGGGGTTTGATACGCAGTATTTT
NA | TRBJ2-3 | TRBV15 | NA | CATSRDRVLGDTQYF | TGTGCCACCAGCAGAGATCGTGTACTAGGAGATACGCAGTATTTT
TRBD1 | TRBJ1-2 | TRBV6-5 | once | CASSWTGGGYGYTF | TGTGCCAGCAGTTGGACAGGGGGCGGCTATGGCTACACCTTC
NA | TRBJ1-2 | TRBV27 | NA | CASSFIAGGNYGYTF | TGTGCCAGCAGTTTTATTGCGGGGGGTAACTATGGCTACACCTTC
NA | TRBJ1-2 | TRBV19 | NA | CASSSPTGGYTF | TGTGCCAGTAGTTCACCGACTGGGGGCTACACCTTC
NA | TRBJ2-1 | TRBV6-5 | NA | CASIGRHSRQNEQFF | TGTGCCAGCATCGGCCGCCATTCGCGGCAGAATGAGCAGTTCTTC
TRBD1 | TRBJ1-1 | TRBV5-1 | NA | CASSQGTANTEAFF | TGCGCCAGCAGCCAAGGGACAGCGAACACTGAAGCTTTCTTT
NA | TRBJ2-2 | TRBV3-1/TRBV3-2 | NA | CASSLPVGELFF | TGTGCCAGCAGCCTCCCTGTCGGGGAGCTGTTTTTT
TRBD2 | TRBJ2-7 | TRBV7-9 | NA | CASSLGRLAGGRDEQYF | TGTGCCAGCAGCTTAGGTCGACTAGCGGGGGGGCGCGACGAGCAGTACTTC